The 24 T cell receptor beta chains listed next were all sequenced from one sample in a study of graft-versus-host responses after intestinal transplantation. Profiling relied on immunoSEQ multiplex PCR, and the TCRdb table lists in-frame clones only, not all of them. Among roughly 80,000 clones listed, about nine tenths were seen once. Their target antigens are unknown. Sequences were derived from unstimulated CD8+ T cells sorted from spleen or lymph node cells, sampled before transplant. All receptors come from a human donor who was the organ donor for an intestinal transplant.

The chain joins TRBV20-1 to TRBJ1-2, with D possibly matching TRBD1 (5 bases). Germline-derived CDR1 and CDR2 are DFQATT and SNEGSKA (reference sequence). The CDR3 extends over 11 amino acids. CDR3 DNA sequence: TGCAGGGGGCTACGGAGCGATGGCTACACCTTC. Amino acids: CRGLRSDGYTF.

CDR3 loop: CASRFSGGLYEQYF. The CDR3, as DNA: TGTGCCAGCAGATTCTCGGGGGGGCTCTACGAGCAGTACTTC. The genes are TRBV27 and TRBJ2-7; TRBD2 matches 8 bases. The length of the CDR3 is 14 residues. Trimming removed 6 bases from V and 3 bases from J; junction bases left unmatched: 7. CDR1 is MNHEY, CDR2 SMNVEV, per germline (reference sequence).

The chain combines TRBV6-1 with TRBJ1-5; D is undetermined. The CDR3 totals 14 residues. From germline, CDR1 is MNHNS and CDR2 SASEGT. V was clipped by 1 base and J by 1 base, with 5 bases between them. CDR3 in amino acids: CASSEGESNQPQHF. The CDR3 DNA follows: TGTGCCAGCAGTGAAGGGGAAAGCAATCAGCCCCAGCATTTT.

This clone was counted once. V and J are TRBV5-1 and TRBJ2-7; 9 nucleotides match TRBD1. The CDR3 has 17 residues. After removal of 4 bases from V and 9 bases from J, the junction contained 20 bases not matched to a gene. Germline assignment: CDR1 SGHRS and CDR2 YFSETQ. In DNA, the CDR3 is TGCGCCAGCAGCCAAAATTACCTTACAACAGGGGGCGCGGGGCAGTACTTC. Protein sequence: CASSQNYLTTGGAGQYF.

The chain joins TRBV11-3 to TRBJ2-1; TRBD2 matches at 8 bases. The CDR3 extends over 14 amino acids. J lost 8 bases, V lost 4 bases, and 7 bases had no gene match. Germline V lookup: CDR1 SGHNT, CDR2 YENEEA. This chain's CDR3 is CASSSGTSGHEQFF. CDR3 sequence (DNA): TGTGCCAGCAGCTCCGGGACTAGTGGCCATGAGCAGTTCTTC.

The chain is built from TRBV14 and TRBJ2-7; D tentatively reads TRBD1 or TRBD2 (5 bases each). The germline CDR1 and CDR2 sequences are SGHDN and FVKESK. The V gene lost 0 bases and the J gene lost 6 bases, with 12 bases spanning the gap. The CDR3 spans 14 residues. Here the CDR3 DNA reads TGTGCCAGCAGCCAAGATGGGGGAATTTTCGAGCAGTACTTC. It is translated as CASSQDGGIFEQYF. Full variable domain (outside the CDR3, taken from reference TRBV14 and TRBJ2-7): EAGVTQFPSHSVIEKGQTVTLRCDPISGHDNLYWYRRVMGKEIKFLLHFVKESKQDESGMPNNRFLAERTGGTYSTLKVQPAELEDSGVYFCASSQDGGIFEQYFGPGTRLTVT.

V and J are TRBV4-1 and TRBJ1-1, with D possibly matching TRBD1 (6 bases). V lost 4 bases and J lost 5, with 17 bases in between. The CDR3 totals 15 residues. Germline assignment: CDR1 MGHRA and CDR2 YSYEKL. CDR3 nucleotides: TGCGCCAGCAGCCCTGATTCAGGGGTTCGGACTGAAGCTTTCTTT. Its protein product is CASSPDSGVRTEAFF.

The chain is built from TRBV6-1 and TRBJ1-5; no clear D gene. CDR1 is MNHNS and CDR2 is SASEGT in the germline V gene. The CDR3 extends over 16 amino acids. V was clipped by 0 bases and J by 0 bases, with 9 bases between them. For the CDR3, the DNA is TGTGCCAGCAGTGAAGCAGCAGGATATAGCAATCAGCCCCAGCATTTT. Protein product: CASSEAAGYSNQPQHF.

This chain connects TRBV25-1 to TRBJ2-1; 7 bases fit TRBD1. The CDR3 extends over 18 amino acids. V lost 1 base to trimming and J lost 5 bases; unmatched junction nucleotides: 14. CDR1 is MGHDK, CDR2 SYGVNS, per germline. The chain's CDR3 is CASSELYTGASGNNEQFF. In DNA, the CDR3 is TGTGCCAGCAGTGAATTGTATACAGGGGCCTCCGGAAACAATGAGCAGTTCTTC.

This chain uses TRBV6-1 with TRBJ1-6; 7 nucleotides agree with TRBD1. The V gene end was trimmed by 3 bases and the J gene end by 3 bases; junction bases not matched to a gene: 14. Germline CDR1 is MNHNS and CDR2 is SASEGT. CDR3 length: 19 amino acids. The CDR3 loop reads CASSERDHRGLIYNSPLHF. CDR3 DNA sequence: TGTGCCAGCAGTGAGAGGGACCACAGGGGACTTATCTATAATTCACCCCTCCACTTT.

This clone was seen once. CDR3 region: CASSFGTGISGNTIYF. The CDR3 bases are TGTGCTAGTTCATTTGGGACAGGGATCTCTGGAAACACCATATATTTT. The chain combines TRBV12-5 with TRBJ1-3; 9 bases agree with TRBD1. J was trimmed by 0 bases and V by 8 bases; bases with no gene match: 8. The germline V gene has CDR1 LGHNT and CDR2 FRNRAP. The CDR3 sequence is 16 residues long.

This chain connects TRBV9 to TRBJ2-7; 8 bases map to TRBD1. Germline values: CDR1 SGDLS, CDR2 YYNGEE. The CDR3 has 16 amino acids. The V gene end was trimmed by 0 bases and the J gene end by 0 bases; junction bases not matched to a gene: 5. The DNA for the CDR3 is TGTGCCAGCAGCGTAGGAGACAGGGGTCTCTCCTACGAGCAGTACTTC. It yields the protein CASSVGDRGLSYEQYF.

This clone was recorded a few times. The chain has TRBV10-3 and TRBJ2-7; no clear D gene. The CDR3 extends over 12 amino acids. Germline V gives CDR1 ENHRY, CDR2 SYGVKD. V shed 0 bases and J shed 5 bases, with 5 bases lying between them. The CDR3 sequence: CAISESTHEQYF. The CDR3 coding sequence is TGTGCCATCAGTGAGTCGACCCACGAGCAGTACTTC.

V usage is TRBV6-1 and J usage is TRBJ2-7; unclear D gene. Deletions cut 6 bases from V and 5 bases from J, with 8 bases between. The CDR3 spans 11 residues. Germline V lookup: CDR1 MNHNS, CDR2 SASEGT. CDR3: CASSSLHEQYF. The DNA of the CDR3 is TGTGCCAGCAGCTCGCTCCACGAGCAGTACTTC.

The chain carries TRBV5-1 and TRBJ2-7, with a tentative D call TRBD2 (6 bases). Per germline, CDR1 SGHRS and CDR2 YFSETQ. CDR3 length equals 14 residues. The V and J ends lost 4 bases and 9 bases respectively, with 20 bases between them. CDR3 region: CASSPEGRPRGQYF. CDR3 DNA sequence: TGCGCCAGCAGCCCGGAGGGACGGCCGCGGGGGCAGTACTTC.

The sample holds a few counts of this clone. This chain connects TRBV6-5 to TRBJ1-5; D ambiguous. Germline CDR1 and CDR2: MNHEY and SVGAGI. Between the trimmed V and J ends, which lost 5 bases and 8 bases, there was a span of 10 bases. The CDR3 has 12 residues. CDR3: CASSISVEPQHF. The CDR3 DNA reads as TGTGCCAGCAGTATAAGTGTAGAGCCCCAGCATTTT.

The rearrangement links TRBV2 to TRBJ2-2; D unclear. CDR3 size: 13 residues. CDR1 is SNHLY and CDR2 is FYNNEI in the germline V gene. The V and J ends lost 9 bases and 0 bases respectively, with 8 bases between them. CDR3 DNA sequence: TGTGCCAGGGAAGCCGCGAACACCGGGGAGCTGTTTTTT. It is translated as CAREAANTGELFF. The full variable domain, with the rest looked up from reference TRBV2 and TRBJ2-2, is EPEVTQTPSHQVTQMGQEVILRCVPISNHLYFYWYRQILGQKVEFLVSFYNNEISEKSEIFDDQFSVERPDGSNFTLKIRSTKLEDSAMYFCAREAANTGELFFGEGSRLTVL.

The chain is built from TRBV19 and TRBJ1-1, with a tentative D call TRBD1 (5 bases). CDR3 length equals 18 residues. Trimming removed 5 bases at V and 11 bases at J, with 33 bases between. Germline values: CDR1 LNHDA, CDR2 SQIVND (reference sequence). The CDR3 sequence is CASSDYKERMRGMRRAFF. The CDR3 DNA sequence: TGTGCCAGTAGTGATTATAAGGAGAGAATGAGGGGAATGCGGAGGGCTTTCTTT.

The chain uses TRBV19 and TRBJ2-2; D is ambiguous. Trimming removed 9 bases from V and 4 bases from J, with 6 bases in between. CDR3 size: 11 residues. Germline lookup yields CDR1 LNHDA and CDR2 SQIVND (reference sequence). CDR3 bases: TGTGCCAGCACTCGCACCGGGGAGCTGTTTTTT. Translation: CASTRTGELFF.

The genes are TRBV2 and TRBJ2-3; 16 bases are shared with TRBD2. The CDR3 is 19 residues long. Germline V gene lookup returns CDR1 SNHLY and CDR2 FYNNEI. The trim removed 1 base at V and 8 bases at J, leaving 12 bases unmatched. The CDR3 sequence: CASSEVGFGTSGGAGTQYF. DNA for the CDR3: TGTGCCAGCAGTGAAGTGGGCTTTGGGACTAGCGGGGGGGCGGGTACGCAGTATTTT.

This sequence joins TRBV6-4 and TRBJ2-3, with a tentative D call TRBD2 (6 bases). Germline V lookup: CDR1 MRHNA, CDR2 SNTAGT. The CDR3 loop spans 15 amino acids. Between the trimmed V and J ends, which lost 3 bases and 7 bases, there was a span of 17 bases. The CDR3 nucleotides read TGTGCCAGCAGTGAAGGCGGGACGAGACGATATACGCAGTATTTT. This translates into CASSEGGTRRYTQYF.

The genes are TRBV5-6 and TRBJ2-1, with 11 bases aligning to TRBD2. Germline loops: CDR1 SGHDT, CDR2 YYEEEE. Trimming took 4 bases from V and 7 from J; bases not matched to a gene: 4. The CDR3 covers 14 residues. The CDR3 coding sequence is TGTGCCAGCAGCCTGGGACTAGCGGTGAATGAGCAGTTCTTC. This sequence encodes CASSLGLAVNEQFF.

V usage is TRBV10-1 and J usage is TRBJ2-1; 12 positions match TRBD2. V lost 6 bases, J lost 0 bases, and 18 bases stayed unmatched. Germline-derived CDR1 and CDR2 are WNHNN and SYGVQD (reference sequence). This CDR3 region has 21 residues. CDR3 nucleotide sequence: TGCGCCAGCAGAAACTGTTGGCTAGCGGGGGGGGTTAGGAGCTCCTACAATGAGCAGTTCTTC. It translates to CASRNCWLAGGVRSSYNEQFF.

The rearrangement links TRBV4-1 to TRBJ1-5; D not resolved. Trimming removed 3 bases from V and 9 bases from J, with 18 bases in between. This CDR3 region has 15 residues. Per the germline V gene, CDR1 is MGHRA and CDR2 is YSYEKL. The CDR3 DNA sequence: TGCGCCAGCAGCCAGTTCACCCCCATCGAGGGGCCCCAGCATTTT. Translating it yields CASSQFTPIEGPQHF.